Listed here is a single T cell receptor beta chain. Its antigen is not known. This CDR3 comprises 17 residues. Trimming at V came to 5 bases and at J to 4 bases, leaving 10 bases not matched to a gene. Germline V lookup: CDR1 LGHNT, CDR2 FRNRAP. This entry belongs to a study of cytomegalovirus exposure and HLA in healthy donors. The study ran its PCR with 60 Vbeta and 13 Jbeta primers. Sequenced by immunoSEQ multiplex PCR; TCRdb stores in-frame clones only, minus some. The sample records 180,000 or so clones, about 80% being singletons. General observations from the study: A few V segments could not be told apart, such as TRBV6-2 and TRBV6-3, and were left out. Within an earlier analysis, most TCR beta V segments proved productive either about 90% or about 30% of the time. Prediction of most subjects' HLA-A and HLA-B alleles by TCR beta sequences was reportedly accurate. In terms of immune exposure information, only CMV serostatus was available.

V and J are TRBV12-5 and TRBJ2-1, with 11 bases that match TRBD2. This receptor was identified in a young woman in good health and CMV-seropositive. Sequencing was performed on PBMCs. The CDR3 DNA is TGTGCTAGTGGTCCGCCCCCCGGGACTAGCGGTTACAATGAGCAGTTCTTC. Its translation is CASGPPPGTSGYNEQFF.